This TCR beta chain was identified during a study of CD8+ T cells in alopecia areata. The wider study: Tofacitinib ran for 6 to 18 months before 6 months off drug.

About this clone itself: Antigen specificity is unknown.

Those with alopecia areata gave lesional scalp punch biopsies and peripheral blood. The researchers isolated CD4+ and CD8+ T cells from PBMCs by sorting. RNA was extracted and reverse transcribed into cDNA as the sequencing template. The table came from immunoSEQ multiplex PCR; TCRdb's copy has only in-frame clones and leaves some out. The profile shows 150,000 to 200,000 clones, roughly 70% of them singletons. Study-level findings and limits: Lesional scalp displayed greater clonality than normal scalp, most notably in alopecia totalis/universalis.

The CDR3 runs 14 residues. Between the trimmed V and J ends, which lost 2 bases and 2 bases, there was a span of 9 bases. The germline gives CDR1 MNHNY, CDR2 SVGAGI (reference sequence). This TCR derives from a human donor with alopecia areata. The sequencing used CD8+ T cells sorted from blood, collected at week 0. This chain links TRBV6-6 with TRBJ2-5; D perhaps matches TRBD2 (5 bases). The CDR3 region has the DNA TGTGCCAGCAGTTACGCCGGGGTTCAAGAGACCCAGTACTTC. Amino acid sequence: CASSYAGVQETQYF.